This T cell receptor beta chain appears in the sequencing data of a study of T cell repertoires in cytomegalovirus infection. Each CDR3 protein gets one entry after TCRdb re-called the reads with MiXCR. The profile shows 400,000 to 600,000 distinct CDR3 sequences, about 42% of them singletons. Germline CDR1 and CDR2: SGHVS and FNYEAQ. Trimming at V came to 11 bases and at J to 8 bases, leaving 6 bases not matched to a gene. CDR3 length: 13 amino acids. A word on this clonotype: What it binds is not known.

The chain uses TRBV7-6 and TRBJ1-6, with 10 nucleotides matching TRBD1. The source material was cultured PBMCs, sampled from culture after CMV antigen stimulation. The clonotype was recovered from a human donor in good health (CMV status not recorded). Some clones in this sample may be carry-over from other donors' samples. CDR3 DNA: TGTGCCTTCTCCGGGACAGGGGATTCACCCCTCCACTTT. Its translation: CAFSGTGDSPLHF. Full variable domain (outside the CDR3, taken from reference TRBV7-6 and TRBJ1-6): GAGVSQSPRYKVTKRGQDVALRCDPISGHVSLYWYRQALGQGPEFLTYFNYEAQQDKSGLPNDRFSAERPEGSISTLTIQRTEQRDSAMYRCAFSGTGDSPLHFGNGTRLTVT.